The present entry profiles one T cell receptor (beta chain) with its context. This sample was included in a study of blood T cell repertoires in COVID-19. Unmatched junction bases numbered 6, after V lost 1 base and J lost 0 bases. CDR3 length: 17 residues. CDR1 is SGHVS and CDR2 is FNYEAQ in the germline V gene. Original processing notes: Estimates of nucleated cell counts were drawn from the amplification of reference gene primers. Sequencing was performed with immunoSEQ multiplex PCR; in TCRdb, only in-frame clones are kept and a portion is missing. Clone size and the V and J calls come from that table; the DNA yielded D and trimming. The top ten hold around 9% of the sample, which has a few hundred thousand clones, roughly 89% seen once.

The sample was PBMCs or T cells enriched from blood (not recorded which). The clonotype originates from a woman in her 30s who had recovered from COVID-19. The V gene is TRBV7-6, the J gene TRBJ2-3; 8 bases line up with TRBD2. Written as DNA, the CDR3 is TGTGCCAGCAGCTTAGATCTCGCGGGAGGAAGCACAGATACGCAGTATTTT. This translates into CASSLDLAGGSTDTQYF.